The next 23 T cell receptor beta chains were all read from a single sample in a study of CD8+ T cells in alopecia areata. In each case, RNA was isolated and then reverse transcribed into cDNA as the sequencing template. Generated by immunoSEQ multiplex PCR, the TCRdb table keeps only in-frame clones and is missing some. The data contain 150,000 or so clones, about three fifths of them singletons. Sample: CD4+ T cells sorted from blood, taken at week 0. The source is a human donor with alopecia areata.

The chain carries TRBV6-5 and TRBJ2-3, with TRBD2 matching 9 bases. With V trimmed by 2 bases and J by 2 bases, 5 bases remained unmatched. Germline CDR1 and CDR2: MNHEY and SVGAGI. The CDR3 consists of 16 residues. CDR3 DNA sequence: TGTGCCAGCAGTTACGCCGGCGGGGGGGCCACAGATACGCAGTATTTT. Amino acids: CASSYAGGGATDTQYF.

The V call is TRBV5-1, the J call TRBJ1-5; tentative D call: TRBD1 (6 bases). Germline CDR1 reads SGHRS; CDR2 reads YFSETQ. Trimming took off 1 base at V and 6 bases at J, with 11 bases between the two ends. The CDR3 has 14 residues. The CDR3 DNA is TGCGCCAGCAGCTTGACAGGGATGGGTCAGCCCCAGCATTTT. As protein: CASSLTGMGQPQHF.

This clone has a single count. The V gene is TRBV30, the J gene TRBJ2-5; D unresolved. The CDR3 has 13 residues. V was pared by 3 bases and J by 4 bases, with 12 bases between. Germline CDR1 reads GTSNPN; CDR2 reads SVGIG (reference sequence). CDR3 protein: CAWRDGVRETQYF. The CDR3 nucleotides read TGTGCCTGGAGAGATGGGGTAAGAGAGACCCAGTACTTC.

The chain uses TRBV27 and TRBJ2-7; D assignment may be TRBD1 or TRBD2 (5 bases each). CDR1 and CDR2 from the germline V gene are MNHEY and SMNVEV (reference sequence). The V and J ends lost 0 bases and 6 bases respectively, with 18 bases between them. The CDR3 runs to 16 residues. CDR3 in amino acids: CASSLSKGTRSLEQYF. The CDR3 DNA reads TGTGCCAGCAGTTTATCGAAAGGGACCAGATCCCTCGAGCAGTACTTC.

This clone was detected only a few times. This sequence joins TRBV7-9 and TRBJ2-7, with D hard to call. This CDR3 has 15 amino acids. Deletions cut 0 bases from V and 3 bases from J, with 12 bases between. CDR1 and CDR2 (germline): SEHNR, FQNEAQ (reference sequence). In DNA form, the CDR3 reads TGTGCCAGCAGCTTAGCCGTAGCCCGAGGCTACGAGCAGTACTTC. It encodes CASSLAVARGYEQYF.

This clone turned up a few times. The chain couples TRBV7-2 to TRBJ2-3; no definite D call. The CDR3 has 15 amino acids. CDR1 is SGHTA, CDR2 FQGNSA, per germline. V was shortened by 1 base and J by 6 bases, with 14 bases between the two germline ends. This chain's CDR3 is CASSLDGLRIDTQYF. The CDR3 bases are TGTGCCAGCAGCTTAGACGGCCTTAGGATTGATACGCAGTATTTT.

This clone turned up a few times. The chain has TRBV29-1 and TRBJ2-1; perhaps TRBD1 as D (6 bases). The CDR3 contains 13 residues. The germline V gene has CDR1 SQVTM and CDR2 ANQGSEA. V was trimmed by 4 bases and J by 4 bases, leaving 11 bases between them. The CDR3: CSVVVDRYNEQFF. The DNA of the CDR3 is TGCAGCGTTGTGGTTGACAGGTACAATGAGCAGTTCTTC.

Only a few counts were recorded for this clone. The CDR3 loop reads CASSPLDRNTEAFF. CDR3 nucleotide sequence: TGTGCCAGCAGCCCTTTGGACAGGAACACTGAAGCTTTCTTT. The V call is TRBV5-6, the J call TRBJ1-1; tentative D call: TRBD1 (6 bases). This CDR3 has 14 amino acids. Per germline, CDR1 SGHDT and CDR2 YYEEEE. Trimming left V 4 bases short and J 1 base short, with 11 bases between.

The CDR3 spells CASSQEPGLQYF. The CDR3 DNA is TGCGCCAGCAGCCAAGAGCCGGGCCTTCAGTATTTT. This rearrangement joins TRBV4-1 to TRBJ2-3, with D uncertain. V was shortened by 0 bases and J by 12 bases, with 10 bases between the two germline ends. The CDR3 extends over 12 amino acids. Germline V gene sequence: CDR1 MGHRA, CDR2 YSYEKL.

The CDR3 DNA follows: TGTGCCAGTAGTATAGAGGGACAGGGCTTACAGCCCCAGCATTTT. Translating gives CASSIEGQGLQPQHF. The genes are TRBV19 and TRBJ1-5; 9 nucleotides match TRBD1. The CDR3 is 15 residues long. The germline V gene has CDR1 LNHDA and CDR2 SQIVND (reference sequence). V shed 0 bases, J shed 7 bases, and the junction held 4 bases outside the gene matches.

This rearrangement joins TRBV29-1 to TRBJ2-2, with 7 bases fitting TRBD1. There are 15 residues in the CDR3. Trimming removed 5 bases from V and 2 bases from J; junction bases left unmatched: 8. CDR1 and CDR2 (germline): SQVTM, ANQGSEA. This CDR3 reads CSVSFRGINTGELFF. In nucleotides, the CDR3 is TGCAGCGTTAGTTTCAGGGGGATTAACACCGGGGAGCTGTTTTTT.

A few counts support this clone. This chain uses TRBV29-1 with TRBJ1-4; D not certain. Germline-derived CDR1 and CDR2 are SQVTM and ANQGSEA. The CDR3 is 13 amino acids. The V and J ends lost 2 bases and 5 bases respectively, with 9 bases between them. CDR3 sequence: CSVEPILNEKLFF. Written as DNA, the CDR3 is TGCAGCGTTGAACCGATCTTGAATGAAAAACTGTTTTTT.

This clone is a singleton in its sample. The V call is TRBV29-1, the J call TRBJ1-1; 7 nucleotides match TRBD1. This CDR3 has 11 residues. Trimming took 5 bases from V and 6 from J; bases not matched to a gene: 3. The germline CDR1 and CDR2 sequences are SQVTM and ANQGSEA. This CDR3 is CSVHGTAEAFF. In DNA, the CDR3 is TGCAGCGTTCATGGGACAGCTGAAGCTTTCTTT.

CDR3: CAWRPGLLNTEAFF. In DNA form, the CDR3 reads TGTGCCTGGAGGCCGGGACTCCTGAACACTGAAGCTTTCTTT. V gene TRBV30 combines with J gene TRBJ1-1, with a tentative D call TRBD1 (5 bases). CDR1 GTSNPN and CDR2 SVGIG come from the germline V gene (reference sequence). V gave up 3 bases and J gave up 0 bases, with 11 bases separating them. The CDR3 loop spans 14 amino acids.

The chain carries TRBV11-3 and TRBJ1-1; D not certain. Trimming left V 1 base short and J 1 base short, with 10 bases between. CDR3 length: 15 amino acids. Germline V gives CDR1 SGHNT, CDR2 YENEEA. Written as DNA, the CDR3 is TGTGCCAGCAGCTTAGGGTTTAAGGGGAACACTGAAGCTTTCTTT. Its translation: CASSLGFKGNTEAFF.

The chain is built from TRBV5-1 and TRBJ1-1; 8 nucleotides line up with TRBD1. CDR1 SGHRS and CDR2 YFSETQ come from the germline V gene. Trimming removed 6 bases from V and 0 bases from J; junction bases left unmatched: 7. There are 15 residues in the CDR3. This chain's CDR3 is CASMDRASLNTEAFF. Written as DNA, the CDR3 is TGCGCCAGCATGGACAGGGCCTCCTTGAACACTGAAGCTTTCTTT.

This clone was counted only a few times. The V gene is TRBV21-1, the J gene TRBJ1-2. TRBV21-1 is a recognized pseudogene. The CDR3 contains 12 residues. CDR3 in amino acids: CASSKGPSGYTF. The CDR3 DNA reads as TGTGCCAGCAGCAAAGGTCCCTCCGGCTACACCTTC.

This clone was detected only once. The rearrangement links TRBV4-3 to TRBJ2-1; no clear D. There are 15 residues in the CDR3. The germline gives CDR1 LGHNA, CDR2 YSLEER. V was trimmed by 0 bases and J by 9 bases, leaving 15 bases between them. The CDR3 sequence: CASSQEIVEAFEQFF. The CDR3 DNA sequence: TGCGCCAGCAGCCAAGAGATAGTAGAGGCTTTTGAGCAGTTCTTC.

The rearrangement uses TRBV30 and TRBJ2-5, with 8 bases lining up with TRBD2. V was pared by 1 base and J by 1 base, with 5 bases of the junction left unmatched. The CDR3 sequence is 15 residues long. CDR1 is GTSNPN and CDR2 is SVGIG in the germline V gene (reference sequence). The CDR3 here is CAWSGGGKGQETQYF. The DNA for the CDR3 is TGTGCCTGGAGTGGCGGGGGGAAAGGCCAAGAGACCCAGTACTTC.

This clone was seen a few times. V gene TRBV18 combines with J gene TRBJ1-3, with unresolved D. The V gene's germline CDR1 is KGHSH and CDR2 LQKENI. Trimming took 2 bases from V and 0 from J, leaving 5 bases between them. The CDR3 is made up of 14 amino acids. The CDR3 bases are TGTGCCAGCTCACCAGGGATCTCTGGAAACACCATATATTTT. This translates into CASSPGISGNTIYF.

The chain couples TRBV29-1 to TRBJ1-2; 9 bases line up with TRBD1. The germline V gene has CDR1 SQVTM and CDR2 ANQGSEA. V trimming: 4 bases; J trimming: 2 bases; junction bases outside the gene matches: 8. CDR3 length: 15 residues. CDR3 bases: TGCAGCGTTGCAATGGTGACAGGGGGAAACTATGGCTACACCTTC. Its translation: CSVAMVTGGNYGYTF.

This clone has only a few counts. This chain connects TRBV5-6 to TRBJ2-6, with D perhaps matching TRBD2 (6 bases). Germline V CDR1 and CDR2: SGHDT, YYEEEE. The CDR3 consists of 16 residues. The germline V and J ends were trimmed by 4 bases and 2 bases, with 13 bases remaining between them. In DNA, the CDR3 is TGTGCCAGCAGCCCGACGGGGGAGGCTGGGGCCAACGTCCTGACTTTC. Translated, it gives CASSPTGEAGANVLTF.

The chain carries TRBV5-5 and TRBJ2-5; weak D call: TRBD2 (7 bases). Looked up from germline, CDR1 is SGHKS and CDR2 is YYEKEE (reference sequence). The V end lost 7 bases, the J end lost 1 base, and 14 bases lay between the germline ends. The CDR3 extends over 14 amino acids. The CDR3 sequence is CASHRRGGQETQYF. DNA for the CDR3: TGTGCCAGCCACCGGAGGGGGGGCCAAGAGACCCAGTACTTC.